This entry lists 5 T cell receptor beta chains sequenced from one sample in a study of T-cell memory formation after mild COVID-19. TCRdb reprocessed the 5' RACE reads via MiXCR and lists one record per CDR3 protein. The sample gives about 150,000 distinct CDR3 sequences, 10% to 15% of which show up once; approximately 3.4% is in the top ten. Sequencing was carried out using PBMCs or a T cell subset sorted from them (not recorded which). All receptors derive from a man in his late teens or twenties who had mild COVID-19 (a few samples of this study predate the infection). Cell type and time point are not known.

This clonotype was seen repeatedly, ten times or more. The chain joins TRBV20-1 to TRBJ2-3, with TRBD2 matching over 11 bases. With 6 bases clipped from V and 2 bases from J, the junction kept 4 bases outside the gene matches. The CDR3 has 14 amino acids. The V gene's germline CDR1 is DFQATT and CDR2 SNEGSKA (reference sequence). CDR3 region: CSAKLAGDTDTQYF. The CDR3, as DNA: TGCAGTGCCAAACTAGCGGGGGACACAGATACGCAGTATTTT.

This clonotype appeared many times. The V gene is TRBV16, the J gene TRBJ1-3; unclear D gene. Trimming took off 0 bases at V and 0 bases at J, with 6 bases between the two ends. Germline lookup yields CDR1 KGHSY and CDR2 FQNENV. CDR3 size: 15 residues. The CDR3, as DNA: TGTGCCAGCAGCCAATCCAGGCCCTCTGGAAACACCATATATTTT. This codes for CASSQSRPSGNTIYF.

The V call is TRBV4-3, the J call TRBJ2-6; D not resolved. This CDR3 region has 16 residues. Between the trimmed V and J ends, which lost 0 bases and 1 base, there was a span of 7 bases. CDR1 and CDR2 from the germline V gene are LGHNA and YSLEER. CDR3 sequence: CASSQDHRSGANVLTF. Written as DNA, the CDR3 is TGCGCCAGCAGCCAAGATCACAGATCTGGGGCCAACGTCCTGACTTTC.

This clonotype was found a few times. The chain has TRBV7-2 and TRBJ1-6, with D possibly TRBD1 on 6 matching bases. The CDR3 is made up of 17 amino acids. Trimming removed 0 bases at V and 4 bases at J, with 13 bases between. Germline assignment: CDR1 SGHTA and CDR2 FQGNSA. The CDR3 nucleotides are TGTGCCAGCAGCTTAGCGGGGAGGGGGTCGTATAATTCACCCCTCCACTTT. Its translation: CASSLAGRGSYNSPLHF. Using reference TRBV7-2 and TRBJ1-6 for the parts outside the CDR3, the full variable domain is GAGVSQSPSNKVTEKGKDVELRCDPISGHTALYWYRQSLGQGLEFLIYFQGNSAPDKSGLPSDRFSAERTGGSVSTLTIQRTQQEDSAVYLCASSLAGRGSYNSPLHFGNGTRLTVT.

The V call is TRBV28, the J call TRBJ2-7; D might be TRBD1 (6 bases). V shed 6 bases and J shed 0 bases, with 9 bases lying between them. The CDR3 loop spans 13 amino acids. The germline CDR1 and CDR2 sequences are MDHEN and SYDVKM. In nucleotides, the CDR3 is TGTGCCAGCAGCCCGGACAGCTCCTACGAGCAGTACGTC. It yields the protein CASSPDSSYEQYV.